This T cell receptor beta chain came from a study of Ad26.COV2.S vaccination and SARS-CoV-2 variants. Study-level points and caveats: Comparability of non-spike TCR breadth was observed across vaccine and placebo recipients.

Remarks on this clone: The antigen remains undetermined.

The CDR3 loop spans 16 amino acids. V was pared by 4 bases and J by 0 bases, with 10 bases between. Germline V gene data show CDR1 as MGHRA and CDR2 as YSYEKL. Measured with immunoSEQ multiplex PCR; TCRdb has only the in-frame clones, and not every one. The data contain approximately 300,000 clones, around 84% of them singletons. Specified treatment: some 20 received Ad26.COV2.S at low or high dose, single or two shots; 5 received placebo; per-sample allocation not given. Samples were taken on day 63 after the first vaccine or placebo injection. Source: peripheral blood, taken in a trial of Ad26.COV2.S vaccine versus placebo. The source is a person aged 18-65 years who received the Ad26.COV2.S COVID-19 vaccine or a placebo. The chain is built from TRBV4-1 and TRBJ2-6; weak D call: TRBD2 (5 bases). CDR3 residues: CASSPRGLSGANVLTF. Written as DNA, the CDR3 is TGCGCCAGCAGCCCACGAGGACTCTCTGGGGCCAACGTCCTGACTTTC.